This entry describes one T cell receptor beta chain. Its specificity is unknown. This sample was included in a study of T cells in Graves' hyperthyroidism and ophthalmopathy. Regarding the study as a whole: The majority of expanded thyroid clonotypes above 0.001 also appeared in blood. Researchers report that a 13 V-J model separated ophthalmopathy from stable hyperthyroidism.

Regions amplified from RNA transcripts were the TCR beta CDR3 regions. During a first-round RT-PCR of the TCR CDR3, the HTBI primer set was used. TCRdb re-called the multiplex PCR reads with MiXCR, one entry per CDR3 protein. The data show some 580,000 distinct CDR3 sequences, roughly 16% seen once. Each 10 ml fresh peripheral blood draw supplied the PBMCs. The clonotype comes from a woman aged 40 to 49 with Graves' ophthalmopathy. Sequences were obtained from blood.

The CDR3 reads CSATSPGGGTEAFF. The CDR3 nucleotides read TGCAGTGCCACATCCCCGGGAGGGGGCACTGAAGCTTTCTTT. The rearrangement uses TRBV20-1 and TRBJ1-1; maybe TRBD1 (6 bases). V gave up 6 bases and J gave up 4 bases, with 18 bases separating them. CDR1 DFQATT and CDR2 SNEGSKA come from the germline V gene (reference sequence). The CDR3 consists of 14 residues.